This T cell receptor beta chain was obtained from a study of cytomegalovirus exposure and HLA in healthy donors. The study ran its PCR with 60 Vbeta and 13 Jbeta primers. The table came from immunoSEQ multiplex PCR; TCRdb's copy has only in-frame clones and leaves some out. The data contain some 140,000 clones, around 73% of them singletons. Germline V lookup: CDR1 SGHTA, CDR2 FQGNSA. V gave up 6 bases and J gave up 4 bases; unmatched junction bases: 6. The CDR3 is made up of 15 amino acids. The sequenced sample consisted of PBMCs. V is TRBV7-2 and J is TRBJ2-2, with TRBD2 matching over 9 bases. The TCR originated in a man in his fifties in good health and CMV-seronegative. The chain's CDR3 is CASRRTSAFTGELFF. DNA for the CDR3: TGTGCCAGCAGGAGGACTAGCGCTTTCACCGGGGAGCTGTTTTTT. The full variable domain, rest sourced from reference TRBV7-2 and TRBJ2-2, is GAGVSQSPSNKVTEKGKDVELRCDPISGHTALYWYRQSLGQGLEFLIYFQGNSAPDKSGLPSDRFSAERTGGSVSTLTIQRTQQEDSAVYLCASRRTSAFTGELFFGEGSRLTVL.